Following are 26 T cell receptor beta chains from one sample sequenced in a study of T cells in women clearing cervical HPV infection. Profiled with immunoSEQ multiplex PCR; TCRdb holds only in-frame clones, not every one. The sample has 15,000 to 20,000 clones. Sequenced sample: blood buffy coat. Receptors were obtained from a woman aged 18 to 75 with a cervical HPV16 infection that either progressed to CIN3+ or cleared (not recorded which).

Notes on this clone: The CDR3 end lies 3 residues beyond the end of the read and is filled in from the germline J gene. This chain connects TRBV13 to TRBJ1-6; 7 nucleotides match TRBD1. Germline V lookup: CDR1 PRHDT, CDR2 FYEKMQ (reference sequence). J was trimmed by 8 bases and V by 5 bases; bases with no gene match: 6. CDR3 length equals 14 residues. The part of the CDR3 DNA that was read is TGTGCCAGCAGCGTACGGACAGGCCATTCACCC. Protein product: CASSVRTGHSP. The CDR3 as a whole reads CASSVRTGHSPLHF.

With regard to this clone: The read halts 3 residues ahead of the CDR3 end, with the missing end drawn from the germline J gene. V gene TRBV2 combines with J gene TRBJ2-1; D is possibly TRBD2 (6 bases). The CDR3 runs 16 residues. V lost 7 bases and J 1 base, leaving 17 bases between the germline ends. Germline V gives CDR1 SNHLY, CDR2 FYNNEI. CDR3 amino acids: CASTPGLLPSYNEQFF. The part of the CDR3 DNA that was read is TGTGCCAGCACTCCGGGACTCCTCCCGTCCTACAATGAG. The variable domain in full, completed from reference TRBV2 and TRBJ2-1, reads EPEVTQTPSHQVTQMGQEVILRCVPISNHLYFYWYRQILGQKVEFLVSFYNNEISEKSEIFDDQFSVERPDGSNFTLKIRSTKLEDSAMYFCASTPGLLPSYNEQFFGPGTRLTVL.

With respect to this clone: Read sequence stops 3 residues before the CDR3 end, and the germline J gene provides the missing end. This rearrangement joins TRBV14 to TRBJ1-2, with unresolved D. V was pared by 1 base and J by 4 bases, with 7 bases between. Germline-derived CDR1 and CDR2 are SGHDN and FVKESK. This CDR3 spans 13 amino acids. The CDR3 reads CASSQGQFYGYTF. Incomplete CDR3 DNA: TGTGCCAGCAGCCAAGGGCAGTTCTATGGC.

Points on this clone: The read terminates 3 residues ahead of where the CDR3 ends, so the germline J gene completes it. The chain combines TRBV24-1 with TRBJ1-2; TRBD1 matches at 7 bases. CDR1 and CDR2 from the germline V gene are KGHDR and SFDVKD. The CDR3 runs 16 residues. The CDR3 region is CATSDLSREGAWGYTF. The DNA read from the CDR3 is TGTGCCACCAGTGATTTGTCGCGTGAGGGGGCATGGGGC.

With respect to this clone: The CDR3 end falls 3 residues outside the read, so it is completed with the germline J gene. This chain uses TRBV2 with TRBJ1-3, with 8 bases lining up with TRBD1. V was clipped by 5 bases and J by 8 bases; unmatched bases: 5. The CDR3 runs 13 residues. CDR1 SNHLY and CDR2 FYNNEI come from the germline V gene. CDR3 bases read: TGTGCCAGCAGTCGGGACAGGCCGGACACC. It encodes CASSRDRPDT. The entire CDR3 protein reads CASSRDRPDTIYF.

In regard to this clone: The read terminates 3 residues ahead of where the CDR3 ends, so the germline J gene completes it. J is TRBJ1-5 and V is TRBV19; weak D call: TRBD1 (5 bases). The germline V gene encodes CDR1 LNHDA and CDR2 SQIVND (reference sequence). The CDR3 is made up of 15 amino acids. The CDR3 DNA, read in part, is TGTGCCAGTAGTACAAACTCAGGGATCTTAATTCCC. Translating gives CASSTNSGILIP. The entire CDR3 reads CASSTNSGILIPQHF.

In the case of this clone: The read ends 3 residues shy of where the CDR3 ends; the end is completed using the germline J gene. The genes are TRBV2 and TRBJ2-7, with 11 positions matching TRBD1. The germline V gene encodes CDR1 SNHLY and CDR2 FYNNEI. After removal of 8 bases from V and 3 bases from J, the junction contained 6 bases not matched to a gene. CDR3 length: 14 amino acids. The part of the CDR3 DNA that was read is TGTGCCAGCTGGTTGGGACAGGGGGGCTACGAG. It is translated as CASWLGQGGYE. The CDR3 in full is CASWLGQGGYEQYF.

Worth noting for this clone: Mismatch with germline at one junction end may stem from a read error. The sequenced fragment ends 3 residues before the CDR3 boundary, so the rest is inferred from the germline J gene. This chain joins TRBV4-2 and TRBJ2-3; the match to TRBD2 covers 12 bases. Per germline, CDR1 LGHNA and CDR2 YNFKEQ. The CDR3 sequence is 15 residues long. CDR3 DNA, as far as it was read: TGCGCCAGCAGCCCTCTAGCGGGAGGGGGGGATACG. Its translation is CASSPLAGGGDT. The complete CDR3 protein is CASSPLAGGGDTQYF.

This CDR3 reads CASSLDYRNYEQYF. CDR3 DNA, as far as it was read: TGTGCCAGCAGCTTAGATTACAGAAATTACGAG. The chain recombines TRBV11-2 with TRBJ2-7; D remains ambiguous. The read ends 3 residues before the CDR3 terminus; that terminus is restored from the germline J gene. The V gene lost 0 bases and the J gene lost 4 bases, with 10 bases spanning the gap. This CDR3 region has 14 residues. CDR1 is SGHAT, CDR2 FQNNGV, per germline.

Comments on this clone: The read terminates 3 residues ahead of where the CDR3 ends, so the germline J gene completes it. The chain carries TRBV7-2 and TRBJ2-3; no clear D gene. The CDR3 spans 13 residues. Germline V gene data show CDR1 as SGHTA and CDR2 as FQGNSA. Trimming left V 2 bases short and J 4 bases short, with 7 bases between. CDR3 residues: CASSLLQPDTQYF. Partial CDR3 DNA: TGTGCCAGCAGCTTACTACAGCCAGATACG.

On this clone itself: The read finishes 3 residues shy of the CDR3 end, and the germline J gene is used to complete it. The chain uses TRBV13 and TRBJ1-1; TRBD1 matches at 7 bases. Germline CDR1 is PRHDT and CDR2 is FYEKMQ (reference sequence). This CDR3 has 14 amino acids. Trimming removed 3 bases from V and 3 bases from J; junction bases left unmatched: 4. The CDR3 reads CASSFGGTDTEAFF. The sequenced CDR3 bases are TGTGCCAGCAGCTTCGGCGGGACAGACACTGAA.

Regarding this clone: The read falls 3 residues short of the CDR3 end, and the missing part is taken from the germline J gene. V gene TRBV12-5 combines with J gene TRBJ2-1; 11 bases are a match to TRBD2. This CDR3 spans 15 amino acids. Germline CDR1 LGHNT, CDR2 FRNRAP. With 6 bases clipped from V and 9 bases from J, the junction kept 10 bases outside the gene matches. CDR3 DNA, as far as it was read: TGTGCTAGTGGCCCGAGACTAGCGGGACGGGTTGAG. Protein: CASGPRLAGRVE. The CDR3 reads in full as CASGPRLAGRVEQFF.

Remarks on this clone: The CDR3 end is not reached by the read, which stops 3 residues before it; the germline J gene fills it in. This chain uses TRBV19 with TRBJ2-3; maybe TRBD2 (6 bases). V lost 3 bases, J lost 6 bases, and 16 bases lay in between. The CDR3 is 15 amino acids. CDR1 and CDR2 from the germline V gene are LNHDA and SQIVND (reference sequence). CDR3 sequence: CASSMFGRGRDTQYF. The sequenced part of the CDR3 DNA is TGTGCCAGTAGTATGTTTGGGCGGGGTCGGGATACG.

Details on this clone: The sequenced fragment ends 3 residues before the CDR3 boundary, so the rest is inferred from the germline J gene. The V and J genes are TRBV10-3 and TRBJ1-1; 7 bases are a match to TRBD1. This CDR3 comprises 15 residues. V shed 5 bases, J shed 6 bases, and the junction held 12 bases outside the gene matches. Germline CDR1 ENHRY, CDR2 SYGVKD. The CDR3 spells CAISPSQGWKAEAFF. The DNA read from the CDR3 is TGTGCCATCAGTCCGTCACAGGGGTGGAAGGCTGAA.

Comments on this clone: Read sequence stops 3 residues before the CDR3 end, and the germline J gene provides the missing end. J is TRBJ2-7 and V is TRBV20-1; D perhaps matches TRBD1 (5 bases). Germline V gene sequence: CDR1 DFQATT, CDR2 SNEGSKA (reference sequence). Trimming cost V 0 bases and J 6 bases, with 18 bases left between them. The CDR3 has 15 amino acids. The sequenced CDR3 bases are TGCAGTGCTAGAGACCCGACCTTATTTAGGGGCGAG. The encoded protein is CSARDPTLFRGE. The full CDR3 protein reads CSARDPTLFRGEQYF.

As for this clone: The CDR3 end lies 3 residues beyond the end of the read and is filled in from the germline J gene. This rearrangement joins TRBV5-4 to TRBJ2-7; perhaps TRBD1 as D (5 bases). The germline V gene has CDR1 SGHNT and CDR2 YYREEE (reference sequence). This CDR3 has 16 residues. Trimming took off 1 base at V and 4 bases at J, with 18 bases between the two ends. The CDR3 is CASSLLLGPQTYEQYF. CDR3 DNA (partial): TGTGCCAGCAGCTTGCTACTGGGGCCTCAGACTTACGAG. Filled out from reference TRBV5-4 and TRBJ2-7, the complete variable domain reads ETGVTQSPTHLIKTRGQQVTLRCSSQSGHNTVSWYQQALGQGPQFIFQYYREEENGRGNFPPRFSGLQFPNYSSELNVNALELDDSALYLCASSLLLGPQTYEQYFGPGTRLTVT.

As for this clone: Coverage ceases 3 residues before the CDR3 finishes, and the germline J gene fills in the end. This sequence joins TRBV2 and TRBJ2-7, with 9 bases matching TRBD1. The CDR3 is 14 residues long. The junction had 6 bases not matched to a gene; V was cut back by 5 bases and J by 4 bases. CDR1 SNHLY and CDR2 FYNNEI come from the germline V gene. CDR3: CASSRTGVSYEQYF. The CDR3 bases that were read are TGTGCCAGCAGTCGGACAGGGGTTTCTTACGAG.

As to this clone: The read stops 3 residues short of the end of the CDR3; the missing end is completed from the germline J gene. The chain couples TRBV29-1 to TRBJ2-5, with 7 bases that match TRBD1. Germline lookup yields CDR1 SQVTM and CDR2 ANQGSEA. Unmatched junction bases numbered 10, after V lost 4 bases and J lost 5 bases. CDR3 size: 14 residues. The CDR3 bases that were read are TGCAGCGTTGTCATGAGACAGGGATGGGAGACC. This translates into CSVVMRQGWET. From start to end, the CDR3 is CSVVMRQGWETQYF.

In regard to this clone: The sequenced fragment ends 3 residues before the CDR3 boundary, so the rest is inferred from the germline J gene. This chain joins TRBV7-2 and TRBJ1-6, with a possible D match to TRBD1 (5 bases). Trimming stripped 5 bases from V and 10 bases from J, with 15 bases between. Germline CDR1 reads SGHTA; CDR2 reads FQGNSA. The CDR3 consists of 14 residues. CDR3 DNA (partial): TGTGCCAGCAGCGTAGGGGTTTTCGGGTCACCC. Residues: CASSVGVFGSP. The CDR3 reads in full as CASSVGVFGSPLHF.

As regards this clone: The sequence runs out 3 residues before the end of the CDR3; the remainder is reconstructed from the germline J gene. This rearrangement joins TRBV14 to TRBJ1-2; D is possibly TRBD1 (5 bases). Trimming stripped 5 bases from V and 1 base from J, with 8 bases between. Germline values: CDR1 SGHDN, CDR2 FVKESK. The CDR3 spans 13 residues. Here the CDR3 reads CASSKGLNYGYTF. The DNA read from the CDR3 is TGTGCCAGCAGCAAGGGACTTAACTATGGC. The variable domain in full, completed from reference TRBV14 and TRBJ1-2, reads EAGVTQFPSHSVIEKGQTVTLRCDPISGHDNLYWYRRVMGKEIKFLLHFVKESKQDESGMPNNRFLAERTGGTYSTLKVQPAELEDSGVYFCASSKGLNYGYTFGSGTRLTVV.

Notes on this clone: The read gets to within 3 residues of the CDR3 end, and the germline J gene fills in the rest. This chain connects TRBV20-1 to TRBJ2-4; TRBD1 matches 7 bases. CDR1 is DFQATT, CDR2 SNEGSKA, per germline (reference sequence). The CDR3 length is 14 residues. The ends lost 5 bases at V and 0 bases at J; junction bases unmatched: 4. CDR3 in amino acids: CSARTGLAKNIQYF. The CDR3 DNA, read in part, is TGCAGTGCTCGGACAGGCTTAGCCAAAAACATT.

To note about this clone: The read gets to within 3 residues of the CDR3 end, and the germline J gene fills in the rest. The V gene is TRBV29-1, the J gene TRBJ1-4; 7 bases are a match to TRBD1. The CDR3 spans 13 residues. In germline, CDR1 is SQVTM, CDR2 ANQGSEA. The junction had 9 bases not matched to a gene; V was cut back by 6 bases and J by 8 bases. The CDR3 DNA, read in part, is TGCAGCGTCGACAGGGAGAGGGGGGAAAAA. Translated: CSVDRERGEK. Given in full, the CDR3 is CSVDRERGEKLFF.

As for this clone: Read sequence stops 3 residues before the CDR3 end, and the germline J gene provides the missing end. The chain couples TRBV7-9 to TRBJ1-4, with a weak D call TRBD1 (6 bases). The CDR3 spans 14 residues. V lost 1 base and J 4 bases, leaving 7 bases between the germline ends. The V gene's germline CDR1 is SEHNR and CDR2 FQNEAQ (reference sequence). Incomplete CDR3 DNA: TGTGCCAGCAGCTTAGGACAGGTTAATGAAAAA. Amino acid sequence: CASSLGQVNEK. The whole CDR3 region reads CASSLGQVNEKLFF.

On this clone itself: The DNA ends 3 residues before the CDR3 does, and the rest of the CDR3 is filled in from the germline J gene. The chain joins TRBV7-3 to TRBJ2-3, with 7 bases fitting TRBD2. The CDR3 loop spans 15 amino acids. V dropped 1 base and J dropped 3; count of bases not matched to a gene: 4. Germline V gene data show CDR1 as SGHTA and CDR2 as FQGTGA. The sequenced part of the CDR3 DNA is TGTGCCAGCAGCTTAAGGGGGGGGTCGACAGATACG. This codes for CASSLRGGSTDT. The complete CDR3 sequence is CASSLRGGSTDTQYF.

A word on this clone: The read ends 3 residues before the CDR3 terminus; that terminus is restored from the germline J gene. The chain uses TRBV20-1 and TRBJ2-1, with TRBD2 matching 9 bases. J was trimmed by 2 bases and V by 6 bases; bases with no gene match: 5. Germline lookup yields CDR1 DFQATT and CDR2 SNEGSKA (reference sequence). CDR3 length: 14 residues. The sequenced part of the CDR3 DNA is TGCAGTGCGCAGACTAGCGGTCCCTACAATGAG. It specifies CSAQTSGPYNE. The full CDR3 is CSAQTSGPYNEQFF.

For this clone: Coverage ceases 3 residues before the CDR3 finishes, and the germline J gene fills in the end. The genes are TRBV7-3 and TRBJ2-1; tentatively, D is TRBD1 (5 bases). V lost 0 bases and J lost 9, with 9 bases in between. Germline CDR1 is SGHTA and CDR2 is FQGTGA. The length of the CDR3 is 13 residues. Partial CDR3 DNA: TGTGCCAGCAGCTTAACCCTAGACAGTGAG. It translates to CASSLTLDSE. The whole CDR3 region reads CASSLTLDSEQFF.